The clone carrying this T cell receptor beta chain was detected a few times. The antigen remains undetermined. V was cut by 6 bases and J by 3 bases, with 18 bases left in between. The length of the CDR3 is 16 residues. CDR1 is MNHNY, CDR2 SVGAGI, per germline (reference sequence). Sequencing was performed with immunoSEQ multiplex PCR; in TCRdb, only in-frame clones are kept and a portion is missing. The sample includes about 1 million clones, about 75% of them seen just once. This sample is part of a study of shared clonotypes between healthy human individuals. Study outcomes and limitations: Sequencing depth was expected to influence donor clonotype sharing. Naive subsets generally had larger estimated richness than memory subsets.

Sequences were obtained from memory CD4+ T cells sorted from blood. The subset here: CD45RA-negative fraction. This chain uses TRBV6-6 with TRBJ2-4, with a possible D match to TRBD1 (7 bases). This TCR derives from a man between 18 and 35 years old in good health. Here the CDR3 DNA reads TGTGCCAGCAGCCAGGTACAGGGGACTGTCAAAAACATTCAGTACTTC. This gives the protein CASSQVQGTVKNIQYF.